The T cell receptor beta chain under discussion was sequenced for a study of cytotoxic CD8 clonotypes in ibrutinib-treated CLL. Germline V gene sequence: CDR1 SNHLY, CDR2 FYNNEI. The CDR3 extends over 13 amino acids. Trimming took off 5 bases at V and 6 bases at J, with 14 bases between the two ends. Profiling relied on immunoSEQ multiplex PCR, and the TCRdb table lists in-frame clones only, not all of them. The sample lists more than 200,000 clones, 70% to 75% occurring once. The clonotype originates from a human donor with chronic lymphocytic leukemia. The chain is built from TRBV2 and TRBJ2-7; TRBD2 might be the D (6 bases). Sequencing was performed on PBMCs, taken after 12 months of ibrutinib treatment. The CDR3 nucleotides are TGTGCCAGCAGTTCCCAGGACTATTCCGAGCAGTACTTC. Encoded protein: CASSSQDYSEQYF.